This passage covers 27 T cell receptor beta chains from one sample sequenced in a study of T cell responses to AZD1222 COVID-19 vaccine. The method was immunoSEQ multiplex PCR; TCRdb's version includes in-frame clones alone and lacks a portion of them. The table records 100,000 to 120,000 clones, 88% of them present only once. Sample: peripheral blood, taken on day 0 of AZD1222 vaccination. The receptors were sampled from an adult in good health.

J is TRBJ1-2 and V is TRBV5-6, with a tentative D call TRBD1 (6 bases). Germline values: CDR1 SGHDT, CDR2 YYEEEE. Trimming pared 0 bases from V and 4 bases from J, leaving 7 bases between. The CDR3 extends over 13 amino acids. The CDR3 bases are TGTGCCAGCAGCTTGGGGGACACCTATGGCTACACCTTC. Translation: CASSLGDTYGYTF. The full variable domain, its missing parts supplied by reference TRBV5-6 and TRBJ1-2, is DAGVTQSPTHLIKTRGQQVTLRCSPKSGHDTVSWYQQALGQGPQFIFQYYEEEERQRGNFPDRFSGHQFPNYSSELNVNALLLGDSALYLCASSLGDTYGYTFGSGTRLTVV.

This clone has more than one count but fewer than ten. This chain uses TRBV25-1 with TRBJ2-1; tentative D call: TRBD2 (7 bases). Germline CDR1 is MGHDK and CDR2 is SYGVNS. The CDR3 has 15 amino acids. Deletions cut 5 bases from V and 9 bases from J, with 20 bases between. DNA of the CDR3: TGTGCCAGCAGTAGGGGGGGCTCCGTACAAGTTGAGCAGTTCTTC. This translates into CASSRGGSVQVEQFF. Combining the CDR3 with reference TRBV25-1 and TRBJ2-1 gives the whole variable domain EADIYQTPRYLVIGTGKKITLECSQTMGHDKMYWYQQDPGMELHLIHYSYGVNSTEKGDLSSESTVSRIRTEHFPLTLESARPSHTSQYLCASSRGGSVQVEQFFGPGTRLTVL.

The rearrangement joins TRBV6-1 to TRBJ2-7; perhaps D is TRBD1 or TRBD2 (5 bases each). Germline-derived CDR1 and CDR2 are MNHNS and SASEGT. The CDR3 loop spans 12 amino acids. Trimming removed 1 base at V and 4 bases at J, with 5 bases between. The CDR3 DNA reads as TGTGCCAGCAGTGAAGGGGGGTACGAGCAGTACTTC. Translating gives CASSEGGYEQYF.

CDR3 sequence reads: CASSQDRSLSGNTIYF. The CDR3 DNA reads as TGCGCCAGCAGCCAAGATCGGTCTCTCTCTGGAAACACCATATATTTT. The J gene is TRBJ1-3, the V gene TRBV4-3; D call uncertain. Between the trimmed V and J ends, which lost 0 bases and 0 bases, there was a span of 9 bases. The germline V gene encodes CDR1 LGHNA and CDR2 YSLEER. The CDR3 loop spans 16 amino acids.

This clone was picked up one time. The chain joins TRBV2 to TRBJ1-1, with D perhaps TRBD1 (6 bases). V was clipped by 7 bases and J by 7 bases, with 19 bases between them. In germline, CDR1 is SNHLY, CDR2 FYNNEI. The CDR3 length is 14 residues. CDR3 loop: CASTPEGGGIEAFF. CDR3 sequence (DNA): TGTGCCAGCACTCCTGAGGGGGGCGGGATTGAAGCTTTCTTT.

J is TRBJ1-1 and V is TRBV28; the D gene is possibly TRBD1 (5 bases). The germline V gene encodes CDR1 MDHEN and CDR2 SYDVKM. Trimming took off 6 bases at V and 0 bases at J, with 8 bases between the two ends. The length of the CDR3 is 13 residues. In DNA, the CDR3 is TGTGCCAGCAGGGACAACATGAACACTGAAGCTTTCTTT. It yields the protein CASRDNMNTEAFF. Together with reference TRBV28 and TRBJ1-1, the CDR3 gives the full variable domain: DVKVTQSSRYLVKRTGEKVFLECVQDMDHENMFWYRQDPGLGLRLIYFSYDVKMKEKGDIPEGYSVSREKKERFSLILESASTNQTSMYLCASRDNMNTEAFFGQGTRLTVV.

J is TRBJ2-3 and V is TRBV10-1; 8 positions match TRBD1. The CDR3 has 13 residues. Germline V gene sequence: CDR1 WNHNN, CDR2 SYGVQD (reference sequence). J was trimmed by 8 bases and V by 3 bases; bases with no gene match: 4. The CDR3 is CASSEQGGGTQYF. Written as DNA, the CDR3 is TGCGCCAGCAGTGAACAGGGGGGAGGTACGCAGTATTTT.

In DNA, the CDR3 is TGTGCCAGCAGCTTAGGAGGGGCACCCGGGGAGCTGTTTTTT. It is translated as CASSLGGAPGELFF. The V gene is TRBV5-4, the J gene TRBJ2-2; possible D gene TRBD2, 6 bases. CDR1 and CDR2 from the germline V gene are SGHNT and YYREEE (reference sequence). This CDR3 comprises 14 residues. Trimming cost V 2 bases and J 6 bases, with 11 bases left between them.

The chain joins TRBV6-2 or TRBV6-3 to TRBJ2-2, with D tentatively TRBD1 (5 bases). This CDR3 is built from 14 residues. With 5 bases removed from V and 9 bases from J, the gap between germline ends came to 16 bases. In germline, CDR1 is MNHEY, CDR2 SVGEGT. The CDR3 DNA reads TGTGCCAGCAGTCAGGACACCCGACTTAGGGAGCTGTTTTTT. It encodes CASSQDTRLRELFF.

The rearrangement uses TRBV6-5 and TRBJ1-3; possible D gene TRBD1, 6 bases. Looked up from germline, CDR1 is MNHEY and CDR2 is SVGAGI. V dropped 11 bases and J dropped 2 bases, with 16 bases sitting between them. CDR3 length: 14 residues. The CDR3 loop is CASTAGGAGNTIYF. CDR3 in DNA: TGTGCCTCCACCGCCGGGGGCGCTGGAAACACCATATATTTT.

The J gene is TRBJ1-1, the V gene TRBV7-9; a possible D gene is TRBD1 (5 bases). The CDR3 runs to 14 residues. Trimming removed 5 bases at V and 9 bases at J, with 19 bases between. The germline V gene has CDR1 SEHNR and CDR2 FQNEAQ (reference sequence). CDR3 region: CASSPPQEGAKAFF. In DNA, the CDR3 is TGTGCCAGCAGCCCCCCTCAAGAAGGGGCGAAAGCTTTCTTT.

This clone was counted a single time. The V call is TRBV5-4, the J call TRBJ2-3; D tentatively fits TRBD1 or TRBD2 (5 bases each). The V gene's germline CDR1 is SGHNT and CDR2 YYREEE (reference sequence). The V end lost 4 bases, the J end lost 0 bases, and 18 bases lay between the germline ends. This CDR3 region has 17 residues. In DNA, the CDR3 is TGTGCCAGCAGCCCTGGGGGTTCGGGGTCTAGCACAGATACGCAGTATTTT. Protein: CASSPGGSGSSTDTQYF.

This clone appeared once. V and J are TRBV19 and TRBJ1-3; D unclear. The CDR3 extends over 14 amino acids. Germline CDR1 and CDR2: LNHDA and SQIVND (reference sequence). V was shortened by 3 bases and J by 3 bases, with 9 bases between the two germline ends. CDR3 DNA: TGTGCCAGTAGTATTTCTGAAGTTGGAAACACCATATATTTT. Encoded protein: CASSISEVGNTIYF.

The CDR3 sequence is CASSDSGSGGMNYGYTF. In DNA, the CDR3 is TGTGCCAGCAGTGACTCCGGTTCTGGGGGAATGAACTATGGCTACACCTTC. The chain combines TRBV6-4 with TRBJ1-2, with D perhaps matching TRBD1 (5 bases). From germline, CDR1 is MRHNA and CDR2 SNTAGT. V gave up 0 bases and J gave up 2 bases, with 16 bases separating them. The CDR3 runs to 17 residues.

The CDR3: CASSAGTNTEAFF. The CDR3 DNA reads as TGTGCCAGCAGCGCCGGAACGAACACTGAAGCTTTCTTT. This chain uses TRBV9 with TRBJ1-1; D unresolved. The CDR3 is 13 residues long. Germline values: CDR1 SGDLS, CDR2 YYNGEE. V lost 3 bases to trimming and J lost 1 base, with 7 bases between them.

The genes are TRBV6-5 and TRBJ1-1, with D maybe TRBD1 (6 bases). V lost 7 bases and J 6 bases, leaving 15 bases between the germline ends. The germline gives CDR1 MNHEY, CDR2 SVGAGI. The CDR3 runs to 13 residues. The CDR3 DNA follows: TGTGCCAGCACCCCCCAGGGGAAAGCTGAAGCTTTCTTT. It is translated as CASTPQGKAEAFF.

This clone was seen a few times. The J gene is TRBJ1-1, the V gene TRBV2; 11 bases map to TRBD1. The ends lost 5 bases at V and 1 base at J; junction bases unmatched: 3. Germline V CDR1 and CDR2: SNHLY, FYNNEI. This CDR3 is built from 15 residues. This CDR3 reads CASSRTGGANTEAFF. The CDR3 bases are TGTGCCAGCAGTCGGACAGGGGGCGCGAACACTGAAGCTTTCTTT.

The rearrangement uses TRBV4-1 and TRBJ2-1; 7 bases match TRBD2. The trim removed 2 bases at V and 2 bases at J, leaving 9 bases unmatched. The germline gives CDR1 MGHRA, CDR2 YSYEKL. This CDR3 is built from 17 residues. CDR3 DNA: TGCGCCAGCAGCCAATATGGAAGGAGCGGGACCTACAATGAGCAGTTCTTC. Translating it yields CASSQYGRSGTYNEQFF.

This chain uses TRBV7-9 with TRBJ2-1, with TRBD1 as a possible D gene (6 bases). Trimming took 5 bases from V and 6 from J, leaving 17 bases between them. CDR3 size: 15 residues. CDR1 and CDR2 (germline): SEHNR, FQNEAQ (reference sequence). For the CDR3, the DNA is TGTGCCAGCAGCCATGGAAGGGACATCTCCAATGAGCAGTTCTTC. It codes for CASSHGRDISNEQFF.

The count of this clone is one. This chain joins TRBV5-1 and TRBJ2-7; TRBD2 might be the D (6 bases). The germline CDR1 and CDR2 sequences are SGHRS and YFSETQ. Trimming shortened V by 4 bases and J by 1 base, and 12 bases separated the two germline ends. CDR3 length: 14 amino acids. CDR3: CASSKTSMSYEQYF. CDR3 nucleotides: TGCGCCAGCAGCAAAACTAGCATGTCCTACGAGCAGTACTTC. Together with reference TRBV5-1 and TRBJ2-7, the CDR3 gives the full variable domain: KAGVTQTPRYLIKTRGQQVTLSCSPISGHRSVSWYQQTPGQGLQFLFEYFSETQRNKGNFPGRFSGRQFSNSRSEMNVSTLELGDSALYLCASSKTSMSYEQYFGPGTRLTVT.

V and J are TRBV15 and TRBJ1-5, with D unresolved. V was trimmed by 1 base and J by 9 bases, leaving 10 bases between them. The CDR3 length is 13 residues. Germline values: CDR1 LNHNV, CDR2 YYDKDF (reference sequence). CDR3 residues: CATSRAPLSPQHF. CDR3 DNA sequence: TGTGCCACCAGCAGAGCCCCCTTGTCGCCCCAGCATTTT.

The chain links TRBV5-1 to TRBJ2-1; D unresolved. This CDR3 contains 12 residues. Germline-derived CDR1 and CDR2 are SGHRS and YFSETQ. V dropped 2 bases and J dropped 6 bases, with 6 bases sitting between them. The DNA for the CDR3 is TGCGCCAGCAGCTTCAACATCAATGAGCAGTTCTTC. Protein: CASSFNINEQFF.

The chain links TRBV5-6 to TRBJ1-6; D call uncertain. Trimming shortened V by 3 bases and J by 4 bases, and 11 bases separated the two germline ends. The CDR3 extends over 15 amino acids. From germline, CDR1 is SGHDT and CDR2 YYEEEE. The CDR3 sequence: CASSWGAEYNSPLHF. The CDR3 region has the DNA TGTGCCAGCAGCTGGGGAGCGGAGTATAATTCACCCCTCCACTTT. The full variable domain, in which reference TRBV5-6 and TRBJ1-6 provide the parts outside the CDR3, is DAGVTQSPTHLIKTRGQQVTLRCSPKSGHDTVSWYQQALGQGPQFIFQYYEEEERQRGNFPDRFSGHQFPNYSSELNVNALLLGDSALYLCASSWGAEYNSPLHFGNGTRLTVT.

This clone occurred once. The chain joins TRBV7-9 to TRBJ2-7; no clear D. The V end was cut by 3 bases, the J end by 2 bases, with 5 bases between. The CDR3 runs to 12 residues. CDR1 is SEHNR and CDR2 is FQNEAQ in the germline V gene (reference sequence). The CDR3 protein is CASSLSTYEQYF. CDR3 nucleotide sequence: TGTGCCAGCAGCTTGAGTACCTACGAGCAGTACTTC.

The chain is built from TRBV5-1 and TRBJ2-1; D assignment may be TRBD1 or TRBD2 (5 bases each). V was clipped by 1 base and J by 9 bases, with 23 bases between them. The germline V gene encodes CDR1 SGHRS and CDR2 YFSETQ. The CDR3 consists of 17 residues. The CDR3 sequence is CASSLPLRDAQRIEQFF. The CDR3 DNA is TGCGCCAGCAGCTTGCCGCTCCGGGACGCCCAACGGATTGAGCAGTTCTTC.

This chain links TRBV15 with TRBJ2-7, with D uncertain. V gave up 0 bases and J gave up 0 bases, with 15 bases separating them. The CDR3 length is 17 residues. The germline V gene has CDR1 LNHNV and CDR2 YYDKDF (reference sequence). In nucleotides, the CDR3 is TGTGCCACCAGCAGAGATTTTGATCTGTTGAGCTCCTACGAGCAGTACTTC. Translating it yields CATSRDFDLLSSYEQYF. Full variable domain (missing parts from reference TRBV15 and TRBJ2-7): DAMVIQNPRYQVTQFGKPVTLSCSQTLNHNVMYWYQQKSSQAPKLLFHYYDKDFNNEADTPDNFQSRRPNTSFCFLDIRSPGLGDTAMYLCATSRDFDLLSSYEQYFGPGTRLTVT.

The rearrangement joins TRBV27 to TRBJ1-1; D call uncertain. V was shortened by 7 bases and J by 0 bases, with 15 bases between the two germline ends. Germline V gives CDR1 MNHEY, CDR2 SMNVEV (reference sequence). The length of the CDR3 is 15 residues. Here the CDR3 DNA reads TGTGCCAGCACCCCAGGAGGGTACTTGAACACTGAAGCTTTCTTT. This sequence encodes CASTPGGYLNTEAFF.